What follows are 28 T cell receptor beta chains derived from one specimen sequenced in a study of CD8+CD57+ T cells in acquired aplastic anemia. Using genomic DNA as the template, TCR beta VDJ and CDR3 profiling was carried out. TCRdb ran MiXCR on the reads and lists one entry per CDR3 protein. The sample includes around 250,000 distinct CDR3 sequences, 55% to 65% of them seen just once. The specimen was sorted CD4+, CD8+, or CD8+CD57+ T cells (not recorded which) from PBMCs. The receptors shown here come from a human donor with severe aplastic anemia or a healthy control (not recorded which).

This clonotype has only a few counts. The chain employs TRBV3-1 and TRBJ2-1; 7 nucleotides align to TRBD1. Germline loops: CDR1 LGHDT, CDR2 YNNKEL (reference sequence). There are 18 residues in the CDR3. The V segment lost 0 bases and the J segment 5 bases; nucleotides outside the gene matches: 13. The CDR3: CASSQDPGQPTNNNEQFF. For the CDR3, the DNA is TGTGCCAGCAGCCAAGATCCGGGACAGCCTACAAATAACAATGAGCAGTTCTTC.

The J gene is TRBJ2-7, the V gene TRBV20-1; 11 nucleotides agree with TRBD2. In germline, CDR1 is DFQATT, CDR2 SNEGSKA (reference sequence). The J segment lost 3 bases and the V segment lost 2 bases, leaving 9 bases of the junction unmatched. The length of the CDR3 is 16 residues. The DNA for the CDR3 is TGCAGTGCTAGACCCCCGTCCGGGACTAGCGGCTACGAGCAGTACTTC. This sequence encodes CSARPPSGTSGYEQYF.

The DNA for the CDR3 is TGTGCCAGTACTCTCACAGATACGCAGTATTTT. Translation gives CASTLTDTQYF. The chain joins TRBV7-9 to TRBJ2-3, with D hard to call. The CDR3 spans 11 residues. The germline gives CDR1 SEHNR, CDR2 FQNEAQ (reference sequence). V gave up 9 bases and J gave up 2 bases, with 6 bases separating them.

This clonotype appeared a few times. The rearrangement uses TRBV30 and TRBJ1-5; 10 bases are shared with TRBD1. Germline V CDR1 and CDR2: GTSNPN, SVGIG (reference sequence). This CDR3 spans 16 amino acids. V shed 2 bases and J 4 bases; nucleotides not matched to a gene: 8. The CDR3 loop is CAWSLPGQGPNQPQHF. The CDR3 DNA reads TGTGCCTGGAGTCTTCCGGGACAGGGGCCAAATCAGCCCCAGCATTTT. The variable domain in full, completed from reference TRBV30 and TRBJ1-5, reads SQTIHQWPATLVQPVGSPLSLECTVEGTSNPNLYWYRQAAGRGLQLLFYSVGIGQISSEVPQNLSASRPQDRQFILSSKKLLLSDSGFYLCAWSLPGQGPNQPQHFGDGTRLSIL.

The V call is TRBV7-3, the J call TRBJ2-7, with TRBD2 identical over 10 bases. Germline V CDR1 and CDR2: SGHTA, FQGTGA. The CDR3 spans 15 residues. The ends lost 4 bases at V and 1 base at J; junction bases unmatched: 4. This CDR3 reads CASSWLAGESYEQYF. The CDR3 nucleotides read TGTGCCAGCAGCTGGCTAGCGGGGGAATCCTACGAGCAGTACTTC.

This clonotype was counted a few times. The chain's CDR3 is CASTVSVREVQETQYF. In DNA form, the CDR3 reads TGTGCCAGCACCGTTAGTGTCCGGGAAGTCCAAGAGACCCAGTACTTC. The rearrangement uses TRBV5-5 and TRBJ2-5, with TRBD2 as a possible D gene (5 bases). This CDR3 region has 16 residues. Germline values: CDR1 SGHKS, CDR2 YYEKEE (reference sequence). V lost 6 bases, J lost 1 base, and 19 bases lay in between. The full variable domain, with the rest looked up from reference TRBV5-5 and TRBJ2-5, is DAGVTQSPTHLIKTRGQQVTLRCSPISGHKSVSWYQQVLGQGPQFIFQYYEKEERGRGNFPDRFSARQFPNYSSELNVNALLLGDSALYLCASTVSVREVQETQYFGPGTRLLVL.

This CDR3 is CSADQGGSAYEQYF. In DNA form, the CDR3 reads TGCAGTGCTGACCAAGGCGGGAGCGCCTACGAGCAGTACTTC. The rearrangement uses TRBV20-1 and TRBJ2-7; 7 positions match TRBD2. The germline gives CDR1 DFQATT, CDR2 SNEGSKA (reference sequence). This CDR3 has 14 residues. Trimming took 5 bases from V and 2 from J; bases not matched to a gene: 9.

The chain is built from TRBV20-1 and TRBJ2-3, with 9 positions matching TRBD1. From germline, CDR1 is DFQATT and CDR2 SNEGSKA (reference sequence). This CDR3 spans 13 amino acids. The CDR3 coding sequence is TGCAGCCTTGGGGACAGGGACACAGATACGCAGTATTTT. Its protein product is CSLGDRDTDTQYF.

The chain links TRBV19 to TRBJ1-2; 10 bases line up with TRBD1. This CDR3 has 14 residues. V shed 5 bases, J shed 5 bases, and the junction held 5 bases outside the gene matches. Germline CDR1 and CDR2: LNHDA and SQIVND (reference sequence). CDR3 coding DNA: TGTGCCAGTAGTTCGGACAGGGGGTCTTATGGCTACACCTTC. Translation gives CASSSDRGSYGYTF.

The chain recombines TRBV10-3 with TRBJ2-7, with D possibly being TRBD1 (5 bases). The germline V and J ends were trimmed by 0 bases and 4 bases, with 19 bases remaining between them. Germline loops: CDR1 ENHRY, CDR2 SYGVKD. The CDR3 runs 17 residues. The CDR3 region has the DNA TGTGCCATCAGTGAGTCGCAAGGTAAGGGGCCACTATACGAGCAGTACTTC. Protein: CAISESQGKGPLYEQYF.

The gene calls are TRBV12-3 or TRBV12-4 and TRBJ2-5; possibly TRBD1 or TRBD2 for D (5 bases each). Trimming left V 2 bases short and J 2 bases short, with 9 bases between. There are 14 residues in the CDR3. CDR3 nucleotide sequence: TGTGCCAGCAGTTTATGGGGACGGCAAGAGACCCAGTACTTC. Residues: CASSLWGRQETQYF.

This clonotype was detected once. The CDR3 bases are TGTGCCAGCAGTGGGGGCGGGACTAGCAAGAAGTACGAGCAGTACTTC. Its translation: CASSGGGTSKKYEQYF. The chain carries TRBV12-3 or TRBV12-4 and TRBJ2-7; 9 nucleotides line up with TRBD2. This CDR3 spans 16 amino acids. J gave up 4 bases and V 5 bases, and 12 bases lay outside the gene matches.

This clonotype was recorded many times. The CDR3 sequence is CASSEATGMGEQYF. The CDR3 DNA reads as TGTGCCAGCAGTGAGGCAACAGGGATGGGTGAGCAGTACTTC. The chain carries TRBV6-1 and TRBJ2-7, with D possibly TRBD1 on 6 matching bases. Between the trimmed V and J ends, which lost 3 bases and 7 bases, there was a span of 16 bases. This CDR3 comprises 14 residues. Germline V gives CDR1 MNHNS, CDR2 SASEGT.

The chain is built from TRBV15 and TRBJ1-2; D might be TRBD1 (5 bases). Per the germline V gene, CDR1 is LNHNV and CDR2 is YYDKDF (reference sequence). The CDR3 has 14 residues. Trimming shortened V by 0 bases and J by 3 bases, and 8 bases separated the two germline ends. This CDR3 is CATSRDTGDYGYTF. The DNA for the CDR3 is TGTGCCACCAGCAGAGATACGGGGGACTATGGCTACACCTTC.

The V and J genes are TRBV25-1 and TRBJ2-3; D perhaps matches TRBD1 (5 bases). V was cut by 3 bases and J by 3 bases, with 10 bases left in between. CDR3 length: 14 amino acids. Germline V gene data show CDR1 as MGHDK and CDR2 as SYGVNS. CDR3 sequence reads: CASSEGHRTDTQYF. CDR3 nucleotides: TGTGCCAGCAGTGAGGGGCACAGGACAGATACGCAGTATTTT.

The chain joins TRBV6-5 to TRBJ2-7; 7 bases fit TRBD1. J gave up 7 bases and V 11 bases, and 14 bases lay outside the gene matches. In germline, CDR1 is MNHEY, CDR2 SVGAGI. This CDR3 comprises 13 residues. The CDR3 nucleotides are TGTGCCGGGTCCGGGACAGAAAGTCGGGAGCAGTACTTC. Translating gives CAGSGTESREQYF.

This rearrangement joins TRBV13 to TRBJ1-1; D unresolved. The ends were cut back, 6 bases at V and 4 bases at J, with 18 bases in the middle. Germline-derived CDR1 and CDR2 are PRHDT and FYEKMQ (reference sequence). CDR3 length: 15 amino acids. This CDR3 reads CASSTRITSRTEAFF. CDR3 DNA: TGTGCCAGCAGTACTCGGATCACCTCTCGCACTGAAGCTTTCTTT.

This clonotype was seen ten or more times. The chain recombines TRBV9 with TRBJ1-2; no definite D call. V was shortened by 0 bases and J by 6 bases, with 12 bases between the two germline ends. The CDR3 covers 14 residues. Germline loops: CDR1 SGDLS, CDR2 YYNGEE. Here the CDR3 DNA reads TGTGCCAGCAGCGTAGGAACCTCAGCGGATGGCTACACCTTC. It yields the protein CASSVGTSADGYTF. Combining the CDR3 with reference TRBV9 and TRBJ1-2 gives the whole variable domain DSGVTQTPKHLITATGQRVTLRCSPRSGDLSVYWYQQSLDQGLQFLIQYYNGEERAKGNILERFSAQQFPDLHSELNLSSLELGDSALYFCASSVGTSADGYTFGSGTRLTVV.

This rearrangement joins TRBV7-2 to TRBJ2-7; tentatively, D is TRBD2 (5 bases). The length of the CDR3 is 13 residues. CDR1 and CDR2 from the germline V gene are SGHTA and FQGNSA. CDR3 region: CASSLAIAYEQYF. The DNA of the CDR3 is TGTGCTAGTAGCCTAGCTATCGCCTACGAGCAGTACTTC.

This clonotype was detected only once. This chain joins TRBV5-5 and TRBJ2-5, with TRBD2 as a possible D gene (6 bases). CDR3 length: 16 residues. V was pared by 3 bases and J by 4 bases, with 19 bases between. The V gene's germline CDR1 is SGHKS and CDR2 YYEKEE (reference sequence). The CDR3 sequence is CASSSGLRGGGETQYF. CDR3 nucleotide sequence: TGTGCCAGCAGCTCCGGTTTGCGGGGTGGTGGAGAGACCCAGTACTTC. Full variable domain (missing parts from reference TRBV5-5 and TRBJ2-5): DAGVTQSPTHLIKTRGQQVTLRCSPISGHKSVSWYQQVLGQGPQFIFQYYEKEERGRGNFPDRFSARQFPNYSSELNVNALLLGDSALYLCASSSGLRGGGETQYFGPGTRLLVL.

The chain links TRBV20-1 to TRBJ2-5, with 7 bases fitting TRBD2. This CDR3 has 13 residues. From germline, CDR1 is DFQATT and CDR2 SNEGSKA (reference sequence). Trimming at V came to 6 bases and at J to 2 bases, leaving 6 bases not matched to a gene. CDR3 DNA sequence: TGCAGTGCCAGCGGGGAGGTACAAGAGACCCAGTACTTC. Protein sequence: CSASGEVQETQYF.

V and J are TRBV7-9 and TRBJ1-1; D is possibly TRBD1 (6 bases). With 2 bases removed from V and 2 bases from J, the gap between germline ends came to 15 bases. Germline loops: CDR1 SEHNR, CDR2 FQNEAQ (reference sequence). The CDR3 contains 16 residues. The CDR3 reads CASSLSGERRNTEAFF. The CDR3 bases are TGTGCCAGCAGCTTATCAGGGGAGCGCCGTAACACTGAAGCTTTCTTT.

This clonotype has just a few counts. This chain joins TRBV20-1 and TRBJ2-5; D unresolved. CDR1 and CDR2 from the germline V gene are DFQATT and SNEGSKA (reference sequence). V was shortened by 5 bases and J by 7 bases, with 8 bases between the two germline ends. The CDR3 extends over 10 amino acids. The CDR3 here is CSAGSRTQYF. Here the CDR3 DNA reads TGCAGTGCTGGCTCGCGGACCCAGTACTTC.

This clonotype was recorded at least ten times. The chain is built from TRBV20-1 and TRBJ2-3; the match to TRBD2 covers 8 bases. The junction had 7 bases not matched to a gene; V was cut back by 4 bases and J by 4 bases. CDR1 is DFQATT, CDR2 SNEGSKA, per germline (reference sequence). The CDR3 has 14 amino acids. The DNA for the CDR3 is TGCAGTGCTACTCAAGCGGGGGCGGCAGATACGCAGTATTTT. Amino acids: CSATQAGAADTQYF.

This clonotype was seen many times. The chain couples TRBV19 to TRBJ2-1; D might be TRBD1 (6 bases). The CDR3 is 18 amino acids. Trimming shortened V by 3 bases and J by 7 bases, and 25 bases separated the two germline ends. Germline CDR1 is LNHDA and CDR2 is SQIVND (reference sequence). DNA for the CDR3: TGTGCCAGTAGTATTACAGGGCCGACTGGTGTGGCTACAAATGAGCAGTTCTTC. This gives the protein CASSITGPTGVATNEQFF.

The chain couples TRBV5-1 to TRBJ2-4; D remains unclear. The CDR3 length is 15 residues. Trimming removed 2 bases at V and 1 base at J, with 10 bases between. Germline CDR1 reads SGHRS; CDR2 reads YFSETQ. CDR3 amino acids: CASSLALGAKNIQYF. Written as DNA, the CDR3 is TGCGCCAGCAGCTTAGCGCTGGGGGCCAAAAACATTCAGTACTTC.

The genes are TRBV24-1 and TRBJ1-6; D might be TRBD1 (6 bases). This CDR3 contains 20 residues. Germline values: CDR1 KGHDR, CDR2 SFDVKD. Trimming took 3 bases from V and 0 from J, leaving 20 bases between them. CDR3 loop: CATSDPGSGGLSSYNSPLHF. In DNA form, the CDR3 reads TGTGCCACCAGTGATCCGGGGAGCGGGGGGCTGAGCTCCTATAATTCACCCCTCCACTTT.

The CDR3 reads CSVLGQGRTEAFF. The DNA of the CDR3 is TGCAGTGTCCTCGGACAGGGACGGACTGAAGCTTTCTTT. The J gene is TRBJ1-1, the V gene TRBV20-1; 8 nucleotides match TRBD1. V lost 7 bases to trimming and J lost 5 bases; unmatched junction nucleotides: 9. This CDR3 comprises 13 residues. Looked up from germline, CDR1 is DFQATT and CDR2 is SNEGSKA (reference sequence).